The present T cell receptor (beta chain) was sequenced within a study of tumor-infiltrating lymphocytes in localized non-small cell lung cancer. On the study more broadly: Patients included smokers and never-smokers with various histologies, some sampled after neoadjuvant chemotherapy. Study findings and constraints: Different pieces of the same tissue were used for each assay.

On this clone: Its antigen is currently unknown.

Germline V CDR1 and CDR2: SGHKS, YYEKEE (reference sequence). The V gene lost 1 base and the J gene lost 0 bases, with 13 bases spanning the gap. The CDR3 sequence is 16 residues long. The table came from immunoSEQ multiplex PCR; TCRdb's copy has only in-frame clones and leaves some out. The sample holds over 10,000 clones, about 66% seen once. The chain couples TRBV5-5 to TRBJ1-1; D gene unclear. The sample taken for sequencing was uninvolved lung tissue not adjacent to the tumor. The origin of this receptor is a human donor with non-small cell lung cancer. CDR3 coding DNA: TGTGCCAGCAGCTTGAGTGGGTCAGCCATGAACACTGAAGCTTTCTTT. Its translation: CASSLSGSAMNTEAFF.